The 19 T cell receptor beta chains listed next were all sequenced from one sample in a study of blood T cell repertoires in COVID-19. The protocol was immunoSEQ multiplex PCR, while the TCRdb copy is restricted to in-frame clones and leaves out a portion. The data contain under 200,000 clones, about 86% of them seen just once; the ten biggest clones take up roughly 2.6%. What was sequenced was peripheral blood. The source is a human donor with acute or convalescent COVID-19. The donor label of this sample is uncertain.

The chain links TRBV28 to TRBJ2-7; possible D gene TRBD1, 6 bases. Trimming left V 3 bases short and J 2 bases short, with 17 bases between. The CDR3 is made up of 16 amino acids. Germline V gene data show CDR1 as MDHEN and CDR2 as SYDVKM. CDR3 amino acids: CASSFMTRGNTYEQYF. The CDR3, as DNA: TGTGCCAGCAGTTTTATGACCAGGGGCAACACCTACGAGCAGTACTTC. Complete variable domain (other parts from reference TRBV28 and TRBJ2-7): DVKVTQSSRYLVKRTGEKVFLECVQDMDHENMFWYRQDPGLGLRLIYFSYDVKMKEKGDIPEGYSVSREKKERFSLILESASTNQTSMYLCASSFMTRGNTYEQYFGPGTRLTVT.

The rearrangement joins TRBV5-4 to TRBJ2-1; the match to TRBD1 covers 10 bases. CDR1 and CDR2 from the germline V gene are SGHNT and YYREEE (reference sequence). J lost 10 bases, V lost 1 base, and 14 bases had no gene match. This CDR3 comprises 17 residues. The CDR3 DNA follows: TGTGCCAGCAGCTTGATGGTTCCGGGACAGGGGATAGGGGAGCAGTTCTTC. Residues: CASSLMVPGQGIGEQFF.

This clone was seen only a few times. Other DNA sequences in this sample translate to the same CDR3. The chain is built from TRBV5-1 and TRBJ2-7; D is possibly TRBD1 (5 bases). V was trimmed by 0 bases and J by 3 bases, leaving 10 bases between them. The CDR3 sequence is 14 residues long. Germline assignment: CDR1 SGHRS and CDR2 YFSETQ. CDR3 nucleotides: TGCGCCAGCAGCTTGGTCGGGCAGGGCTACGAGCAGTACTTC. Its protein product is CASSLVGQGYEQYF.

This chain connects TRBV18 to TRBJ2-1; 11 bases fit TRBD2. This CDR3 is built from 22 residues. In germline, CDR1 is KGHSH, CDR2 LQKENI. Germline trimming cut 2 bases from V and 0 bases from J; bases unmatched to any gene: 18. CDR3 coding DNA: TGTGCCAGCTCACCAGGGACTTCGAAAGACGCTAGCGGGGGGAGCTCCTACAATGAGCAGTTCTTC. This translates into CASSPGTSKDASGGSSYNEQFF.

The chain is built from TRBV5-6 and TRBJ1-1; 10 bases are shared with TRBD1. V trimming: 4 bases; J trimming: 4 bases; junction bases outside the gene matches: 7. The germline CDR1 and CDR2 sequences are SGHDT and YYEEEE. The CDR3 totals 15 residues. CDR3 DNA sequence: TGTGCCAGCAGCGACACGGGACAGGGGTTCACTGAAGCTTTCTTT. Its protein is CASSDTGQGFTEAFF.

The chain has TRBV20-1 and TRBJ2-2, with D perhaps TRBD2 (5 bases). CDR1 and CDR2 (germline): DFQATT, SNEGSKA (reference sequence). This CDR3 spans 13 amino acids. V was shortened by 3 bases and J by 4 bases, with 9 bases between the two germline ends. The CDR3 loop is CSASLALTGELFF. The CDR3 region has the DNA TGCAGTGCTAGTCTAGCTCTCACCGGGGAGCTGTTTTTT.

This chain connects TRBV7-3 to TRBJ1-1, with TRBD1 as a possible D gene (5 bases). Germline CDR1 reads SGHTA; CDR2 reads FQGTGA. The CDR3 covers 13 residues. V was cut by 8 bases and J by 1 base, with 11 bases left in between. Written as DNA, the CDR3 is TGTGCCAGCGGCAGGGATGGGAACACTGAAGCTTTCTTT. Translation: CASGRDGNTEAFF.

CDR3 amino acids: CASSLQDEQYF. The CDR3 DNA reads TGTGCCAGCAGTTTGCAGGACGAGCAGTACTTC. The chain couples TRBV12-3 or TRBV12-4 to TRBJ2-7; no clear D gene. The CDR3 is 11 residues long. V was trimmed by 3 bases and J by 5 bases, leaving 5 bases between them.

Only a few counts were recorded for this clone. This sequence joins TRBV12-3 or TRBV12-4 and TRBJ1-1, with D hard to call. Trimming cost V 1 base and J 5 bases, with 8 bases left between them. The CDR3 is 13 amino acids. The DNA of the CDR3 is TGTGCCAGCAGTTTAGGGCCGGGGACTGAAGCTTTCTTT. It translates to CASSLGPGTEAFF.

This clone was seen only once. Additional DNA sequences in this sample encode the identical CDR3. V gene TRBV5-4 combines with J gene TRBJ2-3; TRBD2 matches 9 bases. Germline CDR1 reads SGHNT; CDR2 reads YYREEE (reference sequence). V dropped 0 bases and J dropped 0; count of bases not matched to a gene: 5. This CDR3 spans 17 amino acids. Here the CDR3 reads CASSLALAGTSTDTQYF. CDR3 in DNA: TGTGCCAGCAGCTTGGCTCTAGCGGGGACTAGCACAGATACGCAGTATTTT.

This clone was seen only a few times. J is TRBJ1-1 and V is TRBV18; 8 bases fit TRBD1. The V gene's germline CDR1 is KGHSH and CDR2 LQKENI. This CDR3 contains 18 residues. Trimming cost V 1 base and J 5 bases; bases outside gene matches: 15. The CDR3 coding sequence is TGTGCCAGCTCACCACTTTTATCTTCAGGGGGCTCGGGAACTGAAGCTTTCTTT. Its protein product is CASSPLLSSGGSGTEAFF.

This chain connects TRBV30 to TRBJ2-2; 9 positions match TRBD2. The V gene end was trimmed by 2 bases and the J gene end by 8 bases; junction bases not matched to a gene: 12. This CDR3 has 16 amino acids. CDR1 and CDR2 (germline): GTSNPN, SVGIG (reference sequence). DNA for the CDR3: TGTGCCTGGAGTCTGGGAGCGGGAGGTTTCCGGGGGGAGCTGTTTTTT. It specifies CAWSLGAGGFRGELFF.

This clone was recorded a few times. The chain carries TRBV10-1 and TRBJ1-2; no reliable D call. Trimming removed 6 bases at V and 1 base at J, with 9 bases between. Germline CDR1 reads WNHNN; CDR2 reads SYGVQD (reference sequence). The CDR3 runs 13 residues. CDR3 nucleotides: TGCGCCAGCAGCGGTCATTATAACTATGGCTACACCTTC. Protein: CASSGHYNYGYTF.

The V gene is TRBV30, the J gene TRBJ2-5, with a weak D call TRBD2 (5 bases). This CDR3 spans 13 amino acids. Trimming stripped 0 bases from V and 4 bases from J, with 9 bases between. Looked up from germline, CDR1 is GTSNPN and CDR2 is SVGIG (reference sequence). The CDR3 region has the DNA TGTGCCTGGAGTGTACATCGGGGAGAGACCCAGTACTTC. Protein: CAWSVHRGETQYF.

The chain is built from TRBV2 and TRBJ2-7, with 10 nucleotides matching TRBD2. CDR1 is SNHLY and CDR2 is FYNNEI in the germline V gene. J gave up 6 bases and V 3 bases, and 14 bases lay outside the gene matches. The CDR3 has 17 residues. The CDR3 DNA is TGTGCCAGCAGTGAGGGGGGGCTAGCGGGAGAAAGGGTCGAGCAGTACTTC. Amino acids: CASSEGGLAGERVEQYF.

This chain uses TRBV10-3 with TRBJ2-2; D is perhaps TRBD2 (5 bases). The CDR3 is 16 amino acids. V was pared by 2 bases and J by 5 bases, with 15 bases between. The germline CDR1 and CDR2 sequences are ENHRY and SYGVKD. This CDR3 reads CAISEEQDGVTGELFF. DNA for the CDR3: TGTGCCATCAGTGAGGAACAAGACGGGGTAACCGGGGAGCTGTTTTTT.

The chain has TRBV2 and TRBJ1-3, with D uncertain. The CDR3 loop spans 12 amino acids. V lost 6 bases and J lost 1, with 4 bases in between. Germline-derived CDR1 and CDR2 are SNHLY and FYNNEI. CDR3 nucleotide sequence: TGTGCCAGCAGCGGGTCTGGAAACACCATATATTTT. Protein product: CASSGSGNTIYF.

The chain has TRBV5-1 and TRBJ2-2, with D tentatively TRBD2 (7 bases). With 0 bases removed from V and 6 bases from J, the gap between germline ends came to 9 bases. The germline CDR1 and CDR2 sequences are SGHRS and YFSETQ. This CDR3 is 14 amino acids long. In nucleotides, the CDR3 is TGCGCCAGCAGCTTGGGGGGGGGCTCCGGGGAGCTGTTTTTT. It codes for CASSLGGGSGELFF.

The V call is TRBV5-6, the J call TRBJ2-5; 7 nucleotides align to TRBD1. The V segment lost 4 bases and the J segment 4 bases; nucleotides outside the gene matches: 7. This CDR3 has 14 amino acids. Per the germline V gene, CDR1 is SGHDT and CDR2 is YYEEEE. In nucleotides, the CDR3 is TGTGCCAGCAGCCGGATAGACAGGGTAGAGACCCAGTACTTC. Its protein is CASSRIDRVETQYF.